The 11 T cell receptor beta chains below come from one sample, sequenced in a study of vaccination and CD4 T cells after COVID-19. Researchers used the Oncomine TCR Beta short-read assay to sequence DNA from cultured CD4+ T cells. In TCRdb, the PCR reads were re-called with MiXCR into one record per CDR3 protein. Among about 21,000 distinct CDR3 sequences, around 50% were seen once, and the ten largest hold roughly 15%. Described treatment: roughly 10-day PBMC culture with coronavirus spike peptide pools or control peptides (ViraFEST assay). Antigen specificity for these receptors is unknown. Material: CD4+ T cells from blood, cultured in vitro. These receptors originate from a human donor who had recovered from COVID-19.

This clonotype was found once. V is TRBV2 and J is TRBJ1-1, with a possible D match to TRBD1 (6 bases). V shed 2 bases and J shed 4 bases, with 11 bases lying between them. The CDR3 is 14 amino acids. Germline V gene sequence: CDR1 SNHLY, CDR2 FYNNEI. The CDR3 DNA reads TGTGCCAGCAGTGAATGGGGGCGGACCACTGAAGCTTTCTTT. Its protein is CASSEWGRTTEAFF. The whole variable domain, filled in from reference TRBV2 and TRBJ1-1, reads EPEVTQTPSHQVTQMGQEVILRCVPISNHLYFYWYRQILGQKVEFLVSFYNNEISEKSEIFDDQFSVERPDGSNFTLKIRSTKLEDSAMYFCASSEWGRTTEAFFGQGTRLTVV.

In this sample, this clonotype turned up once. The rearrangement uses TRBV12-3 or TRBV12-4 and TRBJ1-2; TRBD1 matches 8 bases. Unmatched junction bases numbered 13, after V lost 6 bases and J lost 1 base. The CDR3 totals 17 residues. CDR3 sequence reads: CASSRLLQGAGNYGYTF. CDR3 DNA: TGTGCCAGCAGCCGTCTGCTCCAGGGGGCAGGTAACTATGGCTACACCTTC.

Concerning this clonotype itself: Germline is not matched at one junction end, which may reflect a read error. The V call is TRBV12-3 or TRBV12-4, the J call TRBJ2-1, with TRBD1 matching 11 bases. The CDR3 length is 11 residues. The DNA for the CDR3 is TGTGCCAGCACCATGGGGGACAGGGGGAGGTTC. It encodes CASTMGDRGRF.

In its sample, this clonotype was seen a few times. CDR3 DNA: TGTGCCAGCAGTGACGAAGGGTACGAGCAGTACTTC. As protein: CASSDEGYEQYF. The chain joins TRBV2 to TRBJ2-7; D not resolved. CDR3 length: 12 amino acids. Germline V gene sequence: CDR1 SNHLY, CDR2 FYNNEI. Trimming took off 3 bases at V and 4 bases at J, with 7 bases between the two ends.

Only a few counts were recorded for this clonotype. The gene calls are TRBV7-8 and TRBJ2-3, with 7 bases matching TRBD1. The CDR3 length is 17 residues. Germline CDR1 SGHVS, CDR2 FQNEAQ. The V gene end was trimmed by 4 bases and the J gene end by 5 bases; junction bases not matched to a gene: 15. CDR3 amino acids: CASSSDLQGIGEDTQYF. CDR3 DNA: TGTGCCAGCAGCTCGGACTTACAGGGGATTGGAGAAGATACGCAGTATTTT.

This clonotype was seen once. CDR3 residues: CASNSGGGGGWGELFF. CDR3 in DNA: TGTGCCAGCAACTCCGGCGGGGGAGGGGGTTGGGGGGAGCTGTTTTTT. The V and J genes are TRBV6-1 and TRBJ2-2; TRBD2 might be the D (7 bases). This CDR3 has 16 amino acids. Trimming pared 7 bases from V and 8 bases from J, leaving 23 bases between. CDR1 and CDR2 (germline): MNHNS, SASEGT.

This sequence joins TRBV6-1 and TRBJ1-2; D remains ambiguous. With 5 bases removed from V and 5 bases from J, the gap between germline ends came to 12 bases. CDR3 length: 13 amino acids. Germline CDR1 MNHNS, CDR2 SASEGT. CDR3 sequence reads: CASSPDLLYGYTF. DNA for the CDR3: TGTGCCAGCAGTCCTGACTTACTGTATGGCTACACCTTC.

This clonotype has just a few counts. The V and J genes are TRBV6-1 and TRBJ2-7; D perhaps matches TRBD1 (5 bases). This CDR3 has 15 amino acids. V dropped 6 bases and J dropped 2 bases, with 17 bases sitting between them. Germline CDR1 and CDR2: MNHNS and SASEGT. This chain's CDR3 is CASRAGFQSTYEQYF. The CDR3 DNA is TGTGCCAGCAGGGCAGGGTTTCAGAGTACCTACGAGCAGTACTTC.

The chain couples TRBV7-6 to TRBJ2-7; 7 bases match TRBD1. The V and J ends lost 4 bases and 6 bases, in that order; junction bases with no gene match: 9. CDR3 size: 14 residues. Per the germline V gene, CDR1 is SGHVS and CDR2 is FNYEAQ. CDR3: CASSSVVRGLEQYF. For the CDR3, the DNA is TGTGCCAGCAGCTCCGTAGTAAGGGGGCTCGAGCAGTACTTC.

This clonotype has a handful of counts. This rearrangement joins TRBV20-1 to TRBJ2-5; tentative D call: TRBD2 (6 bases). This CDR3 contains 12 residues. V gave up 5 bases and J gave up 4 bases, with 11 bases separating them. In germline, CDR1 is DFQATT, CDR2 SNEGSKA (reference sequence). CDR3 region: CSAPAGRETQYF. The DNA for the CDR3 is TGCAGTGCTCCTGCGGGACGAGAGACCCAGTACTTC.

This chain joins TRBV7-6 and TRBJ1-1; D is possibly TRBD1 (5 bases). With 8 bases removed from V and 1 base from J, the gap between germline ends came to 8 bases. Germline V gives CDR1 SGHVS, CDR2 FNYEAQ. The CDR3 runs 12 residues. CDR3: CASGDRNTEAFF. DNA for the CDR3: TGTGCCAGCGGCGACAGGAACACTGAAGCTTTCTTT.